Below are 4 T cell receptor beta chains sequenced from a single sample in a study of T-cell reconstitution after alpha-beta-depleted transplantation in children. Unique molecular identifiers were incorporated into the prepared TCRbeta library. TCRdb redid the calling of the PCR reads with MiXCR, one entry per CDR3 protein. In the table there are 70,000 to 95,000 distinct CDR3 sequences, around 15% of which are singletons. The starting material was PBMCs, mostly from graft donor cells, obtained 180 days after TCRalphabeta/CD19-depleted stem cell transplant. These TCRs come from a male patient between 2 and 9 years old who had a stem cell transplant for acute lymphoblastic leukemia, so the T cells may come from the graft donor.

In this sample, this clonotype turned up many times. The V call is TRBV7-9, the J call TRBJ2-7, with 8 bases lining up with TRBD2. Germline lookup yields CDR1 SEHNR and CDR2 FQNEAQ (reference sequence). The J segment lost 3 bases and the V segment lost 4 bases, leaving 2 bases of the junction unmatched. The CDR3 loop spans 13 amino acids. The CDR3 is CASSYGGGYEQYF. The CDR3 nucleotides are TGTGCCAGCAGCTACGGGGGGGGCTACGAGCAGTACTTC.

This clonotype was seen a few times. The chain combines TRBV11-2 with TRBJ2-1; possible D gene TRBD1, 5 bases. The CDR3 is 12 amino acids. The V gene lost 4 bases and the J gene lost 9 bases, with 10 bases spanning the gap. The germline V gene has CDR1 SGHAT and CDR2 FQNNGV. The CDR3 DNA sequence: TGTGCCAGCAGCTCCAGGGTGGGTGAGCAGTTCTTC. It specifies CASSSRVGEQFF.

This clonotype was picked up a small number of times. The chain recombines TRBV15 with TRBJ1-1, with D possibly matching TRBD1 (5 bases). The CDR3 spans 14 residues. Germline V gives CDR1 LNHNV, CDR2 YYDKDF (reference sequence). Trimming removed 1 base at V and 8 bases at J, with 14 bases between. The CDR3, as DNA: TGTGCCACCAGCAGAGTCCCCGAGAAGGGGGAAGCTTTCTTT. Protein product: CATSRVPEKGEAFF.

The table lists this clonotype with many counts. Compared with germline, one end of the junction differs, possibly owing to a read error. The chain couples TRBV5-1 to TRBJ2-5; no clear D gene. There are 11 residues in the CDR3. In germline, CDR1 is SGHRS, CDR2 YFSETQ. The CDR3 bases are TGTGCCAGCAGCCCCGGAGAGACCCAGTACTTC. This sequence encodes CASSPGETQYF.